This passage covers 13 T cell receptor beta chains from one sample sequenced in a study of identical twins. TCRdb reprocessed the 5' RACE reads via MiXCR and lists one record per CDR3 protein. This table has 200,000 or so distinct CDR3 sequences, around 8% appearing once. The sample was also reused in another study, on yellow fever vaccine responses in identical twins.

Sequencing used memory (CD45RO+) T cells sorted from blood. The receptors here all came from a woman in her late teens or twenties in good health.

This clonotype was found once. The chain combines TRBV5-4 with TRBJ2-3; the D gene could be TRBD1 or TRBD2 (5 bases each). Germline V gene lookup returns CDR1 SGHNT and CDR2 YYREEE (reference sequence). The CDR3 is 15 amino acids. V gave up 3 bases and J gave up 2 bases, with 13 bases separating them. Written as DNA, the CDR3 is TGTGCCAGCAGCTCCTGGGACCGCTTCACAGATACGCAGTATTTT. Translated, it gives CASSSWDRFTDTQYF. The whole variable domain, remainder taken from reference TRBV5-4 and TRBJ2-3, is ETGVTQSPTHLIKTRGQQVTLRCSSQSGHNTVSWYQQALGQGPQFIFQYYREEENGRGNFPPRFSGLQFPNYSSELNVNALELDDSALYLCASSSWDRFTDTQYFGPGTRLTVL.

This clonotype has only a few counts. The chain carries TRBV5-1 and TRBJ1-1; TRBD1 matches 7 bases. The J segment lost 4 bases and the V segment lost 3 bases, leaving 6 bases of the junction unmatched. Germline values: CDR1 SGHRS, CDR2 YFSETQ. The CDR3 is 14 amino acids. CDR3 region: CASSYTGVGTEAFF. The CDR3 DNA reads TGCGCCAGCAGCTACACAGGGGTGGGCACTGAAGCTTTCTTT.

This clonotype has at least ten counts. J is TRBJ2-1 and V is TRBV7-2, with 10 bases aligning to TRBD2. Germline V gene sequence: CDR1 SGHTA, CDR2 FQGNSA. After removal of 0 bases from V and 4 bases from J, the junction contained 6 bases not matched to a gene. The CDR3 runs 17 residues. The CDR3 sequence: CASSLALVSGGYNEQFF. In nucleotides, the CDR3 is TGTGCCAGCAGCTTAGCGCTGGTTAGCGGGGGGTACAATGAGCAGTTCTTC.

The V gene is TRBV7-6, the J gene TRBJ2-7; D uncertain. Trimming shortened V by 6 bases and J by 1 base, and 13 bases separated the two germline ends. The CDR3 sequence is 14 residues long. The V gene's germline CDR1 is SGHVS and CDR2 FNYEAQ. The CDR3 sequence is CASRSTEKSYEQYF. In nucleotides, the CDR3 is TGTGCCAGCAGGAGCACAGAGAAATCCTACGAGCAGTACTTC.

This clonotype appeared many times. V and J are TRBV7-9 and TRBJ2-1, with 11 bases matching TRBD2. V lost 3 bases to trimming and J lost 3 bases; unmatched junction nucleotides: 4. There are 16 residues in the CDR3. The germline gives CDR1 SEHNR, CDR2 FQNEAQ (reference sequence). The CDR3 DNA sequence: TGTGCCAGCAGCTTGTTAGCGGGAGGGGGCTACAATGAGCAGTTCTTC. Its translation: CASSLLAGGGYNEQFF.

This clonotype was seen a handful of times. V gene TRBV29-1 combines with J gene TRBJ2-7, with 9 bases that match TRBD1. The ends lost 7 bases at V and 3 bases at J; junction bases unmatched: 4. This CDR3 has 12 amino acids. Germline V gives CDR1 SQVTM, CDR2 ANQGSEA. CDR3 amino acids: CSAKTGGYEQYF. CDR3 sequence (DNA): TGCAGCGCCAAGACAGGGGGCTACGAGCAGTACTTC.

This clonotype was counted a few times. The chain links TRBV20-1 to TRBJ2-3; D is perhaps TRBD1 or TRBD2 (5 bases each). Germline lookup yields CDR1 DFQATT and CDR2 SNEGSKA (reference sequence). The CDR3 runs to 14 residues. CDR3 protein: CRVRPGAYTDTQYF. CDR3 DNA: TGCAGGGTCCGCCCCGGGGCCTACACAGATACGCAGTATTTT.

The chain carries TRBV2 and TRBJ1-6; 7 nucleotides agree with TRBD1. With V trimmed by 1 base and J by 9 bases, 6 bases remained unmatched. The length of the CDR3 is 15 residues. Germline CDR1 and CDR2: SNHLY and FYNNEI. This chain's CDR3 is CASSEGQGETSPLHF. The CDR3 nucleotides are TGTGCCAGCAGTGAAGGGCAGGGGGAAACTTCACCCCTCCACTTT. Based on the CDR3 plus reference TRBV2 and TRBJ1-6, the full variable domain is EPEVTQTPSHQVTQMGQEVILRCVPISNHLYFYWYRQILGQKVEFLVSFYNNEISEKSEIFDDQFSVERPDGSNFTLKIRSTKLEDSAMYFCASSEGQGETSPLHFGNGTRLTVT.

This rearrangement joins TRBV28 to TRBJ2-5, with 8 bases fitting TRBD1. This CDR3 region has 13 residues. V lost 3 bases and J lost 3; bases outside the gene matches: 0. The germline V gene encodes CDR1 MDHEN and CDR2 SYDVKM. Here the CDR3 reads CASSLTGEETQYF. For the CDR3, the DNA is TGTGCCAGCAGTTTGACAGGGGAAGAGACCCAGTACTTC.

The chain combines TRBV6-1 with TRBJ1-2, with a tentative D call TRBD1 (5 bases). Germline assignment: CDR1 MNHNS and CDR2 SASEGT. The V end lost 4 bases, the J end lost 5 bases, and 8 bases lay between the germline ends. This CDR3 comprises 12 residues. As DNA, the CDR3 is TGTGCCAGCAGTGCGGGGGAATATGGCTACACCTTC. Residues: CASSAGEYGYTF.

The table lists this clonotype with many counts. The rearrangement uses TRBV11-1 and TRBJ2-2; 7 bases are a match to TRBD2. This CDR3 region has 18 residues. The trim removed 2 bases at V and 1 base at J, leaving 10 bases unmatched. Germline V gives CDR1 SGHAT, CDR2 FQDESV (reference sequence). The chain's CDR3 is CASSLLGALAENTGELFF. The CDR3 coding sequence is TGTGCCAGCAGCTTATTAGGGGCTCTAGCGGAGAACACCGGGGAGCTGTTTTTT.

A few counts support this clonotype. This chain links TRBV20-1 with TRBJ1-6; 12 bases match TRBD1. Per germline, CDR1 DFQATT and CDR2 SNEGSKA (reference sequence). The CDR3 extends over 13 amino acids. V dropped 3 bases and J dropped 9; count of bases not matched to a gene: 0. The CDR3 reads CSARGQGASPLHF. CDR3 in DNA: TGCAGTGCTAGGGGACAGGGGGCTTCACCCCTCCACTTT.

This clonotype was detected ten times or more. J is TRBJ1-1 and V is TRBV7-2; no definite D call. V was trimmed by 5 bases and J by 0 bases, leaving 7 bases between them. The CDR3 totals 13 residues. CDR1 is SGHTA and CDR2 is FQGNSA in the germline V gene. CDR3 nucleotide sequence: TGTGCCAGCAGCGACCTGTTGAACACTGAAGCTTTCTTT. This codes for CASSDLLNTEAFF. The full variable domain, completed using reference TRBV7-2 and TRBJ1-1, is GAGVSQSPSNKVTEKGKDVELRCDPISGHTALYWYRQSLGQGLEFLIYFQGNSAPDKSGLPSDRFSAERTGGSVSTLTIQRTQQEDSAVYLCASSDLLNTEAFFGQGTRLTVV.